This TCR beta chain was captured in a study of identical twins. This clonotype has more than one count but fewer than ten. Template switching created a universal primer site, and the cDNA included unique molecular identifiers. TCRdb used MiXCR to reprocess the 5' RACE reads, holding one entry per CDR3 protein. Of 500,000 to 600,000 distinct CDR3 sequences listed, under 25% are singletons. The CDR3 length is 13 residues. The ends were cut back, 6 bases at V and 2 bases at J, with 8 bases in the middle. The germline V gene encodes CDR1 MNHNS and CDR2 SASEGT. The data also belong to a second study, concerning T cells expressing NK-cell markers.

V usage is TRBV6-1 and J usage is TRBJ1-5; D remains ambiguous. The receptor was isolated from a woman between 18 and 29 years old in good health. The sequenced sample was CD4+ T cells sorted from blood. CDR3 nucleotides: TGTGCCAGCAGGGGCAGTCGCAATCAGCCCCAGCATTTT. Protein sequence: CASRGSRNQPQHF.